Presented here are 13 T cell receptor beta chains from one specimen sequenced in a study of T cells after yellow fever vaccination. TCRdb reprocessed the 5' RACE reads with MiXCR, giving one entry per CDR3 protein. The sample contains hundreds of thousands of distinct CDR3 sequences, about 9.5% of which appear only once. The sample in question was PBMCs, obtained on the day of the first yellow fever vaccination. These TCRs come from a man between 18 and 35 years old who received the YFV17D yellow fever vaccine.

V gene TRBV5-1 combines with J gene TRBJ2-3; 12 positions agree with TRBD2. The CDR3 length is 16 residues. Germline V gene lookup returns CDR1 SGHRS and CDR2 YFSETQ. Trimming at V came to 5 bases and at J to 2 bases, leaving 6 bases not matched to a gene. In nucleotides, the CDR3 is TGCGCCAGCAGTCGAACTAGCGGGGGGCCCACAGATACGCAGTATTTT. Protein: CASSRTSGGPTDTQYF.

The chain combines TRBV4-3 with TRBJ1-6; 8 nucleotides agree with TRBD1. From germline, CDR1 is LGHNA and CDR2 YSLEER. CDR3 size: 15 residues. Trimming removed 4 bases from V and 9 bases from J; junction bases left unmatched: 8. For the CDR3, the DNA is TGCGCCAGCAGCCGGACAGGGTGGGGCGGTTCACCCCTCCACTTT. Its translation is CASSRTGWGGSPLHF.

This clonotype was observed a few times. The genes are TRBV4-3 and TRBJ2-2; 11 bases are a match to TRBD2. Looked up from germline, CDR1 is LGHNA and CDR2 is YSLEER. The CDR3 covers 18 residues. Germline trimming cut 1 base from V and 8 bases from J; bases unmatched to any gene: 12. The chain's CDR3 is CASSQAPAVAGGSGELFF. Written as DNA, the CDR3 is TGCGCCAGCAGCCAAGCCCCGGCGGTAGCGGGGGGGTCTGGGGAGCTGTTTTTT.

This clonotype came up a few times. The chain carries TRBV28 and TRBJ2-5; 7 nucleotides line up with TRBD2. V was pared by 3 bases and J by 5 bases, with 6 bases of the junction left unmatched. Per the germline V gene, CDR1 is MDHEN and CDR2 is SYDVKM. CDR3 length: 14 residues. The CDR3 nucleotides read TGTGCCAGCAGTTTGGCGGGGGTGGTGGAGACCCAGTACTTC. This sequence encodes CASSLAGVVETQYF.

This clonotype was counted at least ten times. The chain recombines TRBV19 with TRBJ1-5; D unresolved. Germline V gene sequence: CDR1 LNHDA, CDR2 SQIVND (reference sequence). Trimming left V 4 bases short and J 5 bases short, with 6 bases between. This CDR3 has 12 amino acids. CDR3 amino acids: CASSKQYQPQHF. CDR3 nucleotide sequence: TGTGCCAGTAGTAAACAATATCAGCCCCAGCATTTT.

The chain is built from TRBV12-3 or TRBV12-4 and TRBJ1-5; D is undetermined. V lost 6 bases to trimming and J lost 4 bases, with 10 bases between them. The CDR3 is made up of 13 amino acids. The CDR3 reads CASRPDGNQPQHF. CDR3 DNA sequence: TGTGCCAGCAGACCGGACGGGAATCAGCCCCAGCATTTT.

This clonotype was detected a few times. V usage is TRBV20-1 and J usage is TRBJ1-1, with D possibly being TRBD1 (6 bases). CDR1 is DFQATT, CDR2 SNEGSKA, per germline (reference sequence). V lost 5 bases, J lost 6 bases, and 16 bases lay in between. There are 13 residues in the CDR3. The CDR3 nucleotides are TGCAGTGCTCAGGACAGCTCTGGGGCTGAAGCTTTCTTT. It specifies CSAQDSSGAEAFF.

The table lists this clonotype with many counts. The chain combines TRBV5-5 with TRBJ2-7; D gene ambiguous. The CDR3 sequence is 14 residues long. The V gene's germline CDR1 is SGHKS and CDR2 YYEKEE (reference sequence). With 0 bases removed from V and 2 bases from J, the gap between germline ends came to 9 bases. The CDR3 nucleotides are TGTGCCAGCAGCTTGGCTCCAGAGACCTACGAGCAGTACGTC. Its translation is CASSLAPETYEQYV.

This clonotype was counted between two and nine times. The gene calls are TRBV4-3 and TRBJ2-3; 7 positions match TRBD2. V lost 5 bases to trimming and J lost 0 bases; unmatched junction nucleotides: 5. Germline CDR1 and CDR2: LGHNA and YSLEER. The CDR3 has 15 amino acids. This CDR3 is CASSSLASSTDTQYF. In DNA form, the CDR3 reads TGCGCCAGCAGCTCACTAGCGTCTAGCACAGATACGCAGTATTTT.

This chain joins TRBV5-1 and TRBJ2-2; 10 bases line up with TRBD2. The CDR3 is 18 amino acids. Germline assignment: CDR1 SGHRS and CDR2 YFSETQ. V was pared by 1 base and J by 6 bases, with 12 bases of the junction left unmatched. The DNA for the CDR3 is TGCGCCAGCAGCTTGCGTTCGGCAGCGGGGGGGCCTGCCGGGGAGCTGTTTTTT. This encodes CASSLRSAAGGPAGELFF.

This clonotype was picked up a small number of times. V is TRBV5-1 and J is TRBJ2-5, with 8 bases matching TRBD2. The CDR3 has 16 amino acids. V was pared by 5 bases and J by 4 bases, with 13 bases of the junction left unmatched. The germline CDR1 and CDR2 sequences are SGHRS and YFSETQ. The CDR3 DNA is TGCGCCAGCAGTCCGGCGTTTTCCCGGGGGGGAGAGACCCAGTACTTC. It is translated as CASSPAFSRGGETQYF.

This chain joins TRBV2 and TRBJ2-3, with TRBD1 matching 8 bases. The germline V gene encodes CDR1 SNHLY and CDR2 FYNNEI. This CDR3 spans 15 amino acids. J gave up 0 bases and V 7 bases, and 6 bases lay outside the gene matches. This chain's CDR3 is CASTGQGGSTDTQYF. CDR3 sequence (DNA): TGTGCCAGCACCGGACAGGGAGGAAGCACAGATACGCAGTATTTT.

This clonotype has only a few counts. This sequence joins TRBV4-1 and TRBJ2-7, with TRBD2 matching 10 bases. V lost 0 bases, J lost 6 bases, and 5 bases stayed unmatched. The CDR3 consists of 15 residues. Germline CDR1 and CDR2: MGHRA and YSYEKL. The CDR3 here is CASSQEPSGGAEQYF. The CDR3 coding sequence is TGCGCCAGCAGCCAAGAACCTAGCGGGGGCGCCGAGCAGTACTTC.